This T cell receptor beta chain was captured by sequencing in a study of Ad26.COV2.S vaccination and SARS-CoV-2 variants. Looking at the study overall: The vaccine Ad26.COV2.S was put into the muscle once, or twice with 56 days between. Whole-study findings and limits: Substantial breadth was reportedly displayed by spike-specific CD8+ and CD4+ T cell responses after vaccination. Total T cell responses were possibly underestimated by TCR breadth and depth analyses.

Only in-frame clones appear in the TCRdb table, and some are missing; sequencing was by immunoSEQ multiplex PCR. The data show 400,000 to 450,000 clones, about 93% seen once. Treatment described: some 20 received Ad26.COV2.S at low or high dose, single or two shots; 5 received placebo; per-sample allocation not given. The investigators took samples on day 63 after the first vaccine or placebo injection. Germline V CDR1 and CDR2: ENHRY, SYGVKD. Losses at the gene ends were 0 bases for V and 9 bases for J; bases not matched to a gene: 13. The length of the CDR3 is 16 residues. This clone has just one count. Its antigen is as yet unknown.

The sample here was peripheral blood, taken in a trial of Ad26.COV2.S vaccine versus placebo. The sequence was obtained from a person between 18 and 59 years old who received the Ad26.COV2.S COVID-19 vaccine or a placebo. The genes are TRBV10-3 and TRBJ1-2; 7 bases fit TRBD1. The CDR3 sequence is CAISESRTGEKFCYTF. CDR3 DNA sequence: TGTGCCATCAGTGAGTCGAGGACAGGAGAAAAGTTTTGCTACACCTTC.